The 24 T cell receptor beta chains below were found in one sample sequenced in a study of blood T cell repertoires in COVID-19. TCRdb's copy holds only in-frame clones and misses some; the assay was immunoSEQ multiplex PCR. The sample contains roughly 120,000 clones, 87% of which appear only once. Source material: peripheral blood. The receptors shown here come from a human donor in a cohort sampled during active COVID-19.

This clone was observed once. V gene TRBV3-1 (or the pseudogene TRBV3-2) combines with J gene TRBJ2-3; D is possibly TRBD2 (5 bases). From germline, CDR1 is LGHDT and CDR2 YNNKEL (reference sequence). The CDR3 totals 19 residues. Between the trimmed V and J ends, which lost 2 bases and 0 bases, there was a span of 21 bases. In nucleotides, the CDR3 is TGTGCCAGCAGCCAAAACGGCGGTGAAGGAGGATCTAGCACAGATACGCAGTATTTT. Protein: CASSQNGGEGGSSTDTQYF.

The chain carries TRBV7-9 and TRBJ1-2; 10 bases align to TRBD1. This CDR3 is 18 amino acids long. Per the germline V gene, CDR1 is SEHNR and CDR2 is FQNEAQ (reference sequence). Trimming cost V 8 bases and J 8 bases; bases outside gene matches: 23. The CDR3 DNA sequence: TGTGCCAGCGGGGCATTCCGGGACAGGGGCCCCCAGACGGGCGGCTACACCTTC. It translates to CASGAFRDRGPQTGGYTF.

V and J are TRBV19 and TRBJ1-3, with D maybe TRBD1 (5 bases). This CDR3 is built from 17 residues. Trimming stripped 5 bases from V and 0 bases from J, with 17 bases between. CDR1 LNHDA and CDR2 SQIVND come from the germline V gene (reference sequence). The CDR3 nucleotides are TGTGCCAGTAGTGGAGGGACGGACATTCGCTCTGGAAACACCATATATTTT. It translates to CASSGGTDIRSGNTIYF.

V usage is TRBV6-5 and J usage is TRBJ1-6, with 7 bases fitting TRBD1. CDR3 length equals 15 residues. J gave up 9 bases and V 0 bases, and 5 bases lay outside the gene matches. CDR1 and CDR2 (germline): MNHEY, SVGAGI. The CDR3 coding sequence is TGTGCCAGCAGTTACTCGCAGGGGGTAGGTTCACCCCTCCACTTT. This gives the protein CASSYSQGVGSPLHF.

This clone came up once. The rearrangement links TRBV5-4 to TRBJ1-6; TRBD1 matches 8 bases. J lost 10 bases, V lost 6 bases, and 15 bases had no gene match. The CDR3 totals 16 residues. Germline assignment: CDR1 SGHNT and CDR2 YYREEE (reference sequence). This CDR3 reads CASTAGGPAPISPLHF. CDR3 DNA sequence: TGTGCCAGCACGGCAGGGGGCCCCGCGCCTATCTCACCCCTCCACTTT.

The chain is built from TRBV21-1 and TRBJ1-5. TRBV21-1 is a known pseudogene. This CDR3 comprises 12 residues. The CDR3, as DNA: TGTGCCAGCATCTTCTGTAATCAGCCCCAGCATTTT. Protein: CASIFCNQPQHF.

This sequence joins TRBV11-1 and TRBJ1-6; D ambiguous. CDR3 size: 15 residues. From germline, CDR1 is SGHAT and CDR2 FQDESV (reference sequence). V shed 5 bases and J shed 7 bases, with 15 bases lying between them. CDR3 DNA sequence: TGTGCCAGCAGCCGATCCGGACGGGAGAATTCACCCCTCCACTTT. This gives the protein CASSRSGRENSPLHF.

This clone was detected only once. The chain carries TRBV5-4 and TRBJ1-2; TRBD1 is a possible D gene (5 bases). The V end was cut by 7 bases, the J end by 4 bases, with 20 bases between. The CDR3 spans 15 residues. The germline CDR1 and CDR2 sequences are SGHNT and YYREEE (reference sequence). The CDR3 coding sequence is TGTGCCAGCTCGGTTCGGGGGGGGTTTGGCTATGGCTACACCTTC. Translated: CASSVRGGFGYGYTF.

This chain links TRBV9 with TRBJ2-5, with 8 bases matching TRBD2. Germline-derived CDR1 and CDR2 are SGDLS and YYNGEE. The CDR3 loop spans 16 amino acids. Trimming took 5 bases from V and 3 from J; bases not matched to a gene: 12. Here the CDR3 reads CASSGALAGVEETQYF. The CDR3 bases are TGTGCCAGCAGTGGAGCTCTAGCGGGCGTCGAAGAGACCCAGTACTTC.

The gene calls are TRBV28 and TRBJ2-5; the match to TRBD1 covers 10 bases. The CDR3 length is 16 residues. Germline loops: CDR1 MDHEN, CDR2 SYDVKM. J was trimmed by 5 bases and V by 6 bases; bases with no gene match: 12. CDR3 in DNA: TGTGCCAGCAGCAATCAGGGACAGGGGTCTAGGGAGACCCAGTACTTC. Protein: CASSNQGQGSRETQYF. The whole variable domain, filled in from reference TRBV28 and TRBJ2-5, reads DVKVTQSSRYLVKRTGEKVFLECVQDMDHENMFWYRQDPGLGLRLIYFSYDVKMKEKGDIPEGYSVSREKKERFSLILESASTNQTSMYLCASSNQGQGSRETQYFGPGTRLLVL.

In its sample, this clone was seen once. The chain joins TRBV7-3 to TRBJ2-3; D uncertain. The CDR3 has 14 amino acids. The V gene lost 1 base and the J gene lost 1 base, with 6 bases spanning the gap. Germline V gives CDR1 SGHTA, CDR2 FQGTGA. The CDR3 reads CASSLMGRTDTQYF. The CDR3 DNA reads as TGTGCCAGCAGCTTAATGGGCCGCACAGATACGCAGTATTTT.

This clone has a single count. The J gene is TRBJ2-3, the V gene TRBV12-3 or TRBV12-4; 7 nucleotides align to TRBD2. V shed 7 bases and J 1 base; nucleotides not matched to a gene: 2. The CDR3 totals 13 residues. The CDR3 loop reads CASNLAGTDTQYF. The CDR3 bases are TGTGCCAGCAACCTAGCGGGCACAGATACGCAGTATTTT.

The gene calls are TRBV19 and TRBJ1-6; 9 nucleotides match TRBD1. The CDR3 loop spans 17 amino acids. In germline, CDR1 is LNHDA, CDR2 SQIVND (reference sequence). Losses at the gene ends were 5 bases for V and 6 bases for J; bases not matched to a gene: 11. Here the CDR3 reads CASSPNPDRGRNSPLHF. The CDR3 DNA follows: TGTGCCAGTAGTCCGAACCCGGACAGGGGACGTAATTCACCCCTCCACTTT.

This clone has just one count. The chain carries TRBV12-3 or TRBV12-4 and TRBJ1-4, with D maybe TRBD1 (6 bases). V shed 2 bases and J shed 6 bases, with 7 bases lying between them. There are 13 residues in the CDR3. The CDR3 DNA follows: TGTGCCAGCAGTTTACACAGGGATGAAAAACTGTTTTTT. As protein: CASSLHRDEKLFF.

The V and J genes are TRBV4-1 and TRBJ2-7; 7 bases fit TRBD2. Trimming took 5 bases from V and 2 from J; bases not matched to a gene: 6. Germline V gives CDR1 MGHRA, CDR2 YSYEKL. This CDR3 comprises 14 residues. The CDR3 DNA sequence: TGCGCCAGCAGCGTCCGGGACTACCCCTACGAGCAGTACTTC. Its translation: CASSVRDYPYEQYF.

This rearrangement joins TRBV5-1 to TRBJ2-1; TRBD1 aligns across 8 bases. The V gene's germline CDR1 is SGHRS and CDR2 YFSETQ. The CDR3 spans 15 residues. The V segment lost 6 bases and the J segment 10 bases; nucleotides outside the gene matches: 15. The CDR3 here is CASNEGGQGFGEQFF. The DNA of the CDR3 is TGCGCCAGCAACGAAGGAGGACAGGGATTCGGGGAGCAGTTCTTC.

This clone was seen more than once but under ten times. The CDR3 loop reads CASSQEPYLTQYF. CDR3 nucleotides: TGTGCCAGCAGCCAAGAACCCTATCTAACGCAGTATTTT. The chain couples TRBV3-1 (or the pseudogene TRBV3-2) to TRBJ2-3; no reliable D call. CDR1 is LGHDT and CDR2 is YNNKEL in the germline V gene (reference sequence). Trimming removed 0 bases from V and 9 bases from J, with 10 bases in between. CDR3 length: 13 amino acids.

This clone was seen more than once but under ten times. The gene calls are TRBV10-2 and TRBJ2-3; the D gene is possibly TRBD1 (6 bases). The V end lost 6 bases, the J end lost 1 base, and 11 bases lay between the germline ends. Germline V gives CDR1 WSHSY, CDR2 SAAADI. This CDR3 is built from 14 residues. The CDR3 is CASRGGVGTDTQYF. CDR3 coding DNA: TGCGCCAGCAGAGGGGGAGTGGGCACAGATACGCAGTATTTT.

CDR3 protein: CATEMGFRGHTEAFF. For the CDR3, the DNA is TGTGCCACCGAGATGGGTTTCCGGGGTCACACTGAAGCTTTCTTT. The V gene is TRBV6-5, the J gene TRBJ1-1, with no clear D. Trimming left V 10 bases short and J 3 bases short, with 21 bases between. The CDR3 contains 15 residues. Germline CDR1 reads MNHEY; CDR2 reads SVGAGI.

This chain joins TRBV3-1 (or the pseudogene TRBV3-2) and TRBJ2-3; a possible D gene is TRBD2 (7 bases). The germline CDR1 and CDR2 sequences are LGHDT and YNNKEL (reference sequence). V was cut by 7 bases and J by 0 bases, with 11 bases left in between. The CDR3 runs 14 residues. CDR3 region: CASKGGVSTDTQYF. As DNA, the CDR3 is TGTGCCAGCAAGGGGGGGGTTAGCACAGATACGCAGTATTTT.

V gene TRBV2 combines with J gene TRBJ2-5, with 7 bases aligning to TRBD1. After removal of 8 bases from V and 5 bases from J, the junction contained 11 bases not matched to a gene. This CDR3 contains 14 residues. Germline CDR1 and CDR2: SNHLY and FYNNEI. DNA of the CDR3: TGTGCCAGCTTAGGGGGCGGATCTGCGGAGACCCAGTACTTC. Amino acids: CASLGGGSAETQYF.

This sequence joins TRBV12-3 or TRBV12-4 and TRBJ1-2; D is possibly TRBD1 (6 bases). Deletions cut 10 bases from V and 8 bases from J, with 17 bases between. The CDR3 is 12 amino acids. CDR3 nucleotides: TGTGCCACCACGACAGGCCAAAGCGGCTACACCTTC. Its protein is CATTTGQSGYTF.

This chain's CDR3 is CASSLGTDYSPLHF. CDR3 nucleotide sequence: TGTGCCAGCAGCTTAGGGACAGATTATTCACCCCTCCACTTT. The chain has TRBV13 and TRBJ1-6; TRBD1 might be the D (5 bases). Germline CDR1 PRHDT, CDR2 FYEKMQ (reference sequence). The V and J ends lost 0 bases and 8 bases respectively, with 8 bases between them. The CDR3 consists of 14 residues.

The chain carries TRBV14 and TRBJ2-1, with 10 bases identical to TRBD2. The V gene's germline CDR1 is SGHDN and CDR2 FVKESK. With V trimmed by 4 bases and J by 7 bases, 16 bases remained unmatched. The CDR3 contains 18 residues. The CDR3 protein is CASSPYISGRAGSNEQFF. The CDR3 coding sequence is TGTGCCAGCAGCCCCTATATAAGCGGGAGGGCCGGCAGTAATGAGCAGTTCTTC. The full variable domain, with the rest looked up from reference TRBV14 and TRBJ2-1, is EAGVTQFPSHSVIEKGQTVTLRCDPISGHDNLYWYRRVMGKEIKFLLHFVKESKQDESGMPNNRFLAERTGGTYSTLKVQPAELEDSGVYFCASSPYISGRAGSNEQFFGPGTRLTVL.